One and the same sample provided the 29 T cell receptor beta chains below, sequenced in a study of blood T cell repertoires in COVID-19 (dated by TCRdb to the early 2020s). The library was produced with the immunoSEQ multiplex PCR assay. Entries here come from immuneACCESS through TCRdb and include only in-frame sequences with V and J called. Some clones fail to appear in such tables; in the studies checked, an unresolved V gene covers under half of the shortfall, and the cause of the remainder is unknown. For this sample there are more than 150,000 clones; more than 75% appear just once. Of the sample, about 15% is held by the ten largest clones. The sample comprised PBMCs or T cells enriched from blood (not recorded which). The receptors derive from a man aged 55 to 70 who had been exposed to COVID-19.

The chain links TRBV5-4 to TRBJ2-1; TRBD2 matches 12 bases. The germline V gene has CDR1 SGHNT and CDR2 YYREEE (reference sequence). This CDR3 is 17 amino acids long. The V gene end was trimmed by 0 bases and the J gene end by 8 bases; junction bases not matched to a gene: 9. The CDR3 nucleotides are TGTGCCAGCAGCTTGGGGGGTGCGGCTAGCGGGAGGGATGAGCAGTTCTTC. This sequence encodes CASSLGGAASGRDEQFF.

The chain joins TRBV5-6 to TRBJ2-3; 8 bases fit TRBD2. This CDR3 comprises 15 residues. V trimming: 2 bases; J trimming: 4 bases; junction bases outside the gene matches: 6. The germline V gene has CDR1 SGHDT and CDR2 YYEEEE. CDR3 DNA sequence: TGTGCCAGCAGCTTTGAAGGGACTAGAGCAGATACGCAGTATTTT. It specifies CASSFEGTRADTQYF.

CDR3 sequence: CASSQELGSGQETQYF. The DNA of the CDR3 is TGCGCCAGCAGCCAAGAGCTCGGCAGCGGACAAGAGACCCAGTACTTC. The chain links TRBV4-1 to TRBJ2-5, with D maybe TRBD2 (5 bases). Per germline, CDR1 MGHRA and CDR2 YSYEKL. This CDR3 contains 16 residues. V was clipped by 0 bases and J by 2 bases, with 13 bases between them.

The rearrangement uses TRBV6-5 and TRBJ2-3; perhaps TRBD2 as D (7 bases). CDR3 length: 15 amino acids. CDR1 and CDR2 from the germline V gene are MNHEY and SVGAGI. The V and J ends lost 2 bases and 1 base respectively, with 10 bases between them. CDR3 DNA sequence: TGTGCCAGCAGTTACCTAGGGGGGGGCACAGATACGCAGTATTTT. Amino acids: CASSYLGGGTDTQYF.

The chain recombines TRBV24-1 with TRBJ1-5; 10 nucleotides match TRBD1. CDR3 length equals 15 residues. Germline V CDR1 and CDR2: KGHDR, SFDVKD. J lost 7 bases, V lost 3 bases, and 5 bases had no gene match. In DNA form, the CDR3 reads TGTGCCACCAGTGATGGCGGGACAGGGGTCCAGCCCCAGCATTTT. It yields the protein CATSDGGTGVQPQHF.

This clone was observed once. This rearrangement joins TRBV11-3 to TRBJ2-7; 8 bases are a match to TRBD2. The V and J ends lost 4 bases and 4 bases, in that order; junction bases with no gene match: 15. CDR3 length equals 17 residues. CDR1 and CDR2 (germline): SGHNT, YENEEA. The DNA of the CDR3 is TGTGCCAGCAGCTCCGGACTAGCACTCAGAAGGGTATACGAGCAGTACTTC. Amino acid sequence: CASSSGLALRRVYEQYF.

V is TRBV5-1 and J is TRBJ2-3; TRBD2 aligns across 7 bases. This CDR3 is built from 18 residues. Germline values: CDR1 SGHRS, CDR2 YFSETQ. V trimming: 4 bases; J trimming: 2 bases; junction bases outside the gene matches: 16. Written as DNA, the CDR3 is TGCGCCAGCAGCCTCTCACTCCTCTCGCGGGGGAACACAGATACGCAGTATTTT. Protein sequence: CASSLSLLSRGNTDTQYF.

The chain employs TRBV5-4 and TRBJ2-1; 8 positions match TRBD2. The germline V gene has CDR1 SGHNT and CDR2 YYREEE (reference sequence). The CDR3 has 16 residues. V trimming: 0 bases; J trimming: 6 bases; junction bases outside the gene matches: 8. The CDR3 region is CASSLGAGGGGNEQFF. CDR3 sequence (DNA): TGTGCCAGCAGCTTGGGGGCGGGAGGCGGTGGCAATGAGCAGTTCTTC.

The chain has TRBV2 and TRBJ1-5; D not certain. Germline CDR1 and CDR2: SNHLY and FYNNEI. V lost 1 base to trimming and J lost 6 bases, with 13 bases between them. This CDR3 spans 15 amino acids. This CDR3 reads CASSEGGKGIQPQHF. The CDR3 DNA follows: TGTGCCAGCAGTGAAGGCGGGAAGGGAATTCAGCCCCAGCATTTT. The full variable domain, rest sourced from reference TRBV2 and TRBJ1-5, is EPEVTQTPSHQVTQMGQEVILRCVPISNHLYFYWYRQILGQKVEFLVSFYNNEISEKSEIFDDQFSVERPDGSNFTLKIRSTKLEDSAMYFCASSEGGKGIQPQHFGDGTRLSIL.

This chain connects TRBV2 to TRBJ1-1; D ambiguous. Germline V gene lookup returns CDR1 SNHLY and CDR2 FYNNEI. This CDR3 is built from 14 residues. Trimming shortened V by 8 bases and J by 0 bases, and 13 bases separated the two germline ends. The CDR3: CASGGQAMNTEAFF. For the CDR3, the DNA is TGTGCCAGCGGTGGTCAGGCGATGAACACTGAAGCTTTCTTT.

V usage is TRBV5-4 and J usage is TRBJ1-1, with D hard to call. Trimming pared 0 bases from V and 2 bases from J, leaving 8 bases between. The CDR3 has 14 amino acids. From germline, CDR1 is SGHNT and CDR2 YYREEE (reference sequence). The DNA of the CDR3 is TGTGCCAGCAGCTTGGACCAGATTAACACTGAAGCTTTCTTT. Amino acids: CASSLDQINTEAFF.

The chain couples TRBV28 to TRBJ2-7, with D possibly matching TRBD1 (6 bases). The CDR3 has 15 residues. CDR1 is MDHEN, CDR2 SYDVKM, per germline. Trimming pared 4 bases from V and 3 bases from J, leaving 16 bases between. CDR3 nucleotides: TGTGCCAGCAGTTCCGGGACACATGGGGGCTACGAGCAGTACTTC. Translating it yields CASSSGTHGGYEQYF.

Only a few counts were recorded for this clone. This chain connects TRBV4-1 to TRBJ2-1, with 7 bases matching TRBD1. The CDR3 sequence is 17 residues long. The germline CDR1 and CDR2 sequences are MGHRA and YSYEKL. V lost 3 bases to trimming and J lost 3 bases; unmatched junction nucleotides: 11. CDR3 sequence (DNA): TGCGCCAGCAGCCATGGGAAGGGGGCGTGGATCTACAATGAGCAGTTCTTC. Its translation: CASSHGKGAWIYNEQFF.

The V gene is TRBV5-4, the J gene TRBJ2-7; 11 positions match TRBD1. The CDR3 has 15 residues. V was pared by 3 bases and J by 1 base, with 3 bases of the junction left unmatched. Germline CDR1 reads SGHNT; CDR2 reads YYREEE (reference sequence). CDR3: CASSSRDRGSYEQYF. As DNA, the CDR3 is TGTGCCAGCAGCTCCCGGGACAGGGGGTCCTACGAGCAGTACTTC.

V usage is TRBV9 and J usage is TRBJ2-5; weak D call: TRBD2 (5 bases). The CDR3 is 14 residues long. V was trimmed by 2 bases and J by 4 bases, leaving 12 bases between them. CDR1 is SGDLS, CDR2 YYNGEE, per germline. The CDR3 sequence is CASSVEGNIETQYF. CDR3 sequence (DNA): TGTGCCAGCAGCGTCGAGGGTAACATAGAGACCCAGTACTTC.

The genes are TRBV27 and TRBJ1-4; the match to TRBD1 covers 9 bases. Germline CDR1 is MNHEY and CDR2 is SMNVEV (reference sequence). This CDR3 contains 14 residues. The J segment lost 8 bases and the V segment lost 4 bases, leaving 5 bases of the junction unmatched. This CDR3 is CASSSRTGDEKLFF. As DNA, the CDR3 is TGTGCCAGCAGTTCCCGGACAGGGGACGAAAAACTGTTTTTT.

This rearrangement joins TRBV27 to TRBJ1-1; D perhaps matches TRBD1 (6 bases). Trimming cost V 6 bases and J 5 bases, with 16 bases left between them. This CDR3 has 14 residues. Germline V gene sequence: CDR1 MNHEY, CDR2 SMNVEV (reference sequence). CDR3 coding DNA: TGTGCCAGCAGAGGGAGGGGGTGGAGTACTGAAGCTTTCTTT. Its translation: CASRGRGWSTEAFF.

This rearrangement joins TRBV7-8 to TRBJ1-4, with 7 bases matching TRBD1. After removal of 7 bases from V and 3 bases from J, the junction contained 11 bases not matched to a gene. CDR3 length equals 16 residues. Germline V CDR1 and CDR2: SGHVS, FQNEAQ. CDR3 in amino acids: CASKNEGAQANEKLFF. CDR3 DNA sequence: TGTGCCAGCAAAAATGAGGGGGCGCAAGCTAATGAAAAACTGTTTTTT.

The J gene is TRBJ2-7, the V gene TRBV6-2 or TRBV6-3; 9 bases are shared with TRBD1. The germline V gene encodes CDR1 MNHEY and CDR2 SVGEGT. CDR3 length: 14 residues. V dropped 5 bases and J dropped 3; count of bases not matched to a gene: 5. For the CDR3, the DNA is TGTGCCAGCAGTAAAAGACAGGGGGGCTACGAGCAGTACTTC. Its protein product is CASSKRQGGYEQYF.

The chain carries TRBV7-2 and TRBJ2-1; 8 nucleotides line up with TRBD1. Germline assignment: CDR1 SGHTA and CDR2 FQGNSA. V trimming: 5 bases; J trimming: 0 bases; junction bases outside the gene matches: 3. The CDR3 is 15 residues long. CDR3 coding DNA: TGTGCCAGCAGCCTGACAGGGGCCTCCTACAATGAGCAGTTCTTC. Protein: CASSLTGASYNEQFF.

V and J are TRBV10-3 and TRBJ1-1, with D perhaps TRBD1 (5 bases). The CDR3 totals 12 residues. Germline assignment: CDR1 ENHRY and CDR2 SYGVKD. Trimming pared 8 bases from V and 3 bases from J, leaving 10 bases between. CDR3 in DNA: TGTGCCATCGGTCCAGGGCACACTGAAGCTTTCTTT. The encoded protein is CAIGPGHTEAFF.

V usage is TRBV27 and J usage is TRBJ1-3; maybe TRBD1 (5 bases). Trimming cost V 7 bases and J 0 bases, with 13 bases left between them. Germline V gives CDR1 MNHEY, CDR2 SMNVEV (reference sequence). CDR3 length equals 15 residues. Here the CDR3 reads CASMKGLGSGNTIYF. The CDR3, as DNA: TGTGCCAGCATGAAGGGGCTTGGCTCTGGAAACACCATATATTTT.

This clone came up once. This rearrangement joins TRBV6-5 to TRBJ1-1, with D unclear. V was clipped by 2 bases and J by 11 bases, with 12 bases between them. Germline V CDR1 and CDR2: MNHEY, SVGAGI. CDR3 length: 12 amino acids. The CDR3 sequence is CASSYVSTRAFF. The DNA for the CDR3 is TGTGCCAGCAGTTACGTCTCCACCAGGGCTTTCTTT.

CDR3 amino acids: CASSFDRSYEQYF. The CDR3 DNA sequence: TGCGCCAGCAGCTTCGACAGGTCCTACGAGCAGTACTTC. The rearrangement joins TRBV5-1 to TRBJ2-7; the D gene is possibly TRBD1 (6 bases). V lost 2 bases and J lost 1, with 7 bases in between. Germline lookup yields CDR1 SGHRS and CDR2 YFSETQ. The CDR3 covers 13 residues.

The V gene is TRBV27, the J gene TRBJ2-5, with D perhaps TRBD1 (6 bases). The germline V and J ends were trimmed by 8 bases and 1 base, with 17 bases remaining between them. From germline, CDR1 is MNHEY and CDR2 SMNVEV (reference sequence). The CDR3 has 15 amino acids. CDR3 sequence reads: CASASLPGAQETQYF. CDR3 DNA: TGTGCCAGCGCCAGCCTTCCAGGGGCCCAAGAGACCCAGTACTTC.

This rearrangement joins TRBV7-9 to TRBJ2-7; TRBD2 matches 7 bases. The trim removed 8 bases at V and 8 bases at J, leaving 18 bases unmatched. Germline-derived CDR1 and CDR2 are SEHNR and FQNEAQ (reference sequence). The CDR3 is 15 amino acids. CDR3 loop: CASGPLGGSYLKQYF. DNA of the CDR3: TGTGCCAGCGGGCCGTTGGGCGGGAGTTACCTAAAGCAGTACTTC.

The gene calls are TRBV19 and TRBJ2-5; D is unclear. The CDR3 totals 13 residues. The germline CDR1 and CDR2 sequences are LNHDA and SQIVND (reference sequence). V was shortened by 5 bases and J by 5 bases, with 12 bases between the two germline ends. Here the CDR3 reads CASSQTRGETQYF. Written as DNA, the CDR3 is TGTGCCAGTAGTCAGACGCGAGGCGAGACCCAGTACTTC.

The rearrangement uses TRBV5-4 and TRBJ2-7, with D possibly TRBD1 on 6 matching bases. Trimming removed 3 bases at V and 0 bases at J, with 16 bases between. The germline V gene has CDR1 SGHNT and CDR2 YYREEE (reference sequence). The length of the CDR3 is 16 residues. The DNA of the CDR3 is TGTGCCAGCAGCTCCGGGCGTGGGACAATCTCCTACGAGCAGTACTTC. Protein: CASSSGRGTISYEQYF.

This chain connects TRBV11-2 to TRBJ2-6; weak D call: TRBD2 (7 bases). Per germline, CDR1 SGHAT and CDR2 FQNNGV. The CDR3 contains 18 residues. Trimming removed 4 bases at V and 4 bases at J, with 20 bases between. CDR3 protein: CASSSFRGGGRGANVLTF. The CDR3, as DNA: TGTGCCAGCAGCTCCTTCAGGGGCGGGGGTAGGGGGGCCAACGTCCTGACTTTC.